This is a list of T cell receptor beta chains from one sample in a study of immune cell composition in non-small cell lung cancer. This table comes from immunoSEQ multiplex PCR, and its TCRdb copy is limited to in-frame clones, with some not included. This sample yields some 7,000 clones, of which just under 85% are seen a single time; 10% to 15% belongs to the top ten. The sequencing sample was made of non-adjacent lung tissue. These receptors originate from a human donor with non-small cell lung cancer. Each CDR3 is given with its conserved first and last residue. The order of the fields is J gene, D gene, V gene, clone size, CDR3 protein, CDR3 DNA. The D gene is left open where the match is weak. Size is omitted from some rows. Given values are once, few, many or a class for expanded clones.

>TRBJ2-3|TRBD1|TRBV6-1|NA
CASSARDRGTDTQYF
TGTGCCAGCAGTGCCCGGGACAGGGGCACAGATACGCAGTATTTT
>TRBJ2-7|TRBD2|TRBV2|NA
CASTRTSGDYEQYF
TGTGCCAGCACCCGGACTAGCGGGGATTACGAGCAGTACTTC
>TRBJ2-3|NA|TRBV7-9|NA
CASSLGLARGTDTQYF
TGTGCCAGCAGCTTAGGCCTAGCGAGGGGCACAGATACGCAGTATTTT
>TRBJ1-1|NA|TRBV5-4|NA
CASSSMGTNTEAFF
TGTGCCAGCAGCTCAATGGGGACAAACACTGAAGCTTTCTTT
>TRBJ2-1|TRBD2|TRBV7-3|NA
CASSRTSGGGNEQFF
TGTGCCAGCAGCCGGACTAGCGGGGGGGGCAATGAGCAGTTCTTC
>TRBJ2-3|NA|TRBV5-1|NA
CATWEGGRDTQYF
TGCGCCACCTGGGAGGGGGGGAGAGATACGCAGTATTTT
>TRBJ1-5|NA|TRBV27|once
CASRRGHYSNQPQHF
TGTGCCAGCCGTAGGGGCCACTATAGCAATCAGCCCCAGCATTTT
>TRBJ1-6|NA|TRBV27|NA
CASSFRGNNSPLHF
TGTGCCAGCAGTTTTAGGGGGAATAATTCACCCCTCCACTTT
>TRBJ2-7|TRBD1|TRBV2|NA
CASDKDRGTNEQYF
TGTGCCAGTGATAAAGACAGGGGGACAAACGAGCAGTACTTC
>TRBJ1-2|TRBD1|TRBV2|NA
CASKGQGANYGYTF
TGTGCCAGCAAGGGGCAGGGGGCCAACTATGGCTACACCTTC
>TRBJ2-7|NA|TRBV4-1|NA
CASSQEWIFSYEQYF
TGCGCCAGCAGCCAAGAGTGGATTTTCTCCTACGAGCAGTACTTC